This T cell receptor (beta chain) came from a study of T cells in Graves' hyperthyroidism and ophthalmopathy. About the study: Peripheral blood samples were taken at initial diagnosis, prior to any treatment.

Notes on the study in general: Ophthalmopathy cases were set apart from stable hyperthyroidism by a 13 V-J model.

Germline V CDR1 and CDR2: SQVTM, ANQGSEA. The CDR3 loop spans 11 amino acids. Trimming shortened V by 4 bases and J by 6 bases, and 10 bases separated the two germline ends. Authors of the study amplified TCR beta CDR3 regions from RNA transcripts. RT-PCR in the first round (using the HTBI primer set) targeted the TCR CDR3. Using its own MiXCR run on the multiplex PCR reads, TCRdb lists one record per CDR3 protein. The table lists roughly 500,000 distinct CDR3 sequences, around 14% of them singletons, with around 5.4% in the top ten. The table lists this clonotype with a few counts. Its target is not known.

The chain links TRBV29-1 to TRBJ2-7; D may be TRBD1 (6 bases). This clonotype was sampled from a woman in her 30s with Graves' hyperthyroidism that later progressed to Graves' ophthalmopathy. Sequenced sample: blood. The CDR3 DNA reads as TGCAGCGTTGTGACAGGTATCGAGCAGTACTTC. It specifies CSVVTGIEQYF.